Shown below are 30 T cell receptor beta chains from a single sample sequenced in a study of shared clonotypes between healthy human individuals. The method was immunoSEQ multiplex PCR; TCRdb's version includes in-frame clones alone and lacks a portion of them. Among hundreds of thousands of clones listed, more than 75% were seen once. Sequenced input: PBMCs. All receptors derive from a woman aged 40 to 50 in good health. Some clones in this sample may be carry-over from other donors' samples.

V is TRBV25-1 and J is TRBJ2-7; 10 bases are a match to TRBD2. The CDR3 extends over 13 amino acids. The junction had 2 bases not matched to a gene; V was cut back by 6 bases and J by 3 bases. The germline V gene has CDR1 MGHDK and CDR2 SYGVNS. The CDR3 reads CASSVAGGYEQYF. DNA of the CDR3: TGTGCCAGCAGCGTAGCGGGAGGCTACGAGCAGTACTTC.

The chain combines TRBV5-6 with TRBJ2-5, with 9 bases lining up with TRBD1. CDR1 and CDR2 (germline): SGHDT, YYEEEE. Trimming took 4 bases from V and 6 from J; bases not matched to a gene: 4. This CDR3 has 13 amino acids. In nucleotides, the CDR3 is TGTGCCAGCAGCCTGGACAGGGGACAGACCCAGTACTTC. Protein sequence: CASSLDRGQTQYF. The full variable domain, with the rest looked up from reference TRBV5-6 and TRBJ2-5, is DAGVTQSPTHLIKTRGQQVTLRCSPKSGHDTVSWYQQALGQGPQFIFQYYEEEERQRGNFPDRFSGHQFPNYSSELNVNALLLGDSALYLCASSLDRGQTQYFGPGTRLLVL.

The chain couples TRBV18 to TRBJ2-2; D unresolved. The CDR3 covers 15 residues. The germline CDR1 and CDR2 sequences are KGHSH and LQKENI. The V and J ends lost 3 bases and 5 bases respectively, with 13 bases between them. CDR3 nucleotide sequence: TGTGCCAGCTCACCTAATCCTTCTTTGACCGGGGAGCTGTTTTTT. Translating gives CASSPNPSLTGELFF.

This clone was found a few times. The chain recombines TRBV5-4 with TRBJ1-1; no clear D gene. CDR1 is SGHNT, CDR2 YYREEE, per germline (reference sequence). CDR3 size: 13 residues. Trimming removed 4 bases at V and 3 bases at J, with 10 bases between. The CDR3 DNA sequence: TGTGCCAGCAGCGCAGTGATCGACACTGAAGCTTTCTTT. This gives the protein CASSAVIDTEAFF.

V usage is TRBV14 and J usage is TRBJ1-4, with 8 nucleotides matching TRBD1. Looked up from germline, CDR1 is SGHDN and CDR2 is FVKESK. This CDR3 has 24 residues. Unmatched junction bases numbered 34, after V lost 0 bases and J lost 10 bases. As DNA, the CDR3 is TGTGCCAGCAGCCAAGATTCCGGACAGGGCCAGTTAAGAACCGTAGGATCATCCAACCCAAAACTGTTTTTT. Protein product: CASSQDSGQGQLRTVGSSNPKLFF.

The CDR3 DNA follows: TGCGCCAGCAGCGCCGACAGATCTAGCGGGAGAGTCACAGATACGCAGTATTTT. It codes for CASSADRSSGRVTDTQYF. V is TRBV5-1 and J is TRBJ2-3, with 10 bases that match TRBD2. The CDR3 length is 18 residues. Germline assignment: CDR1 SGHRS and CDR2 YFSETQ. Germline trimming cut 4 bases from V and 2 bases from J; bases unmatched to any gene: 13. The whole variable domain, filled in from reference TRBV5-1 and TRBJ2-3, reads KAGVTQTPRYLIKTRGQQVTLSCSPISGHRSVSWYQQTPGQGLQFLFEYFSETQRNKGNFPGRFSGRQFSNSRSEMNVSTLELGDSALYLCASSADRSSGRVTDTQYFGPGTRLTVL.

This sequence joins TRBV2 and TRBJ2-1, with 10 bases identical to TRBD2. The J segment lost 4 bases and the V segment lost 6 bases, leaving 6 bases of the junction unmatched. Germline CDR1 SNHLY, CDR2 FYNNEI. The CDR3 has 15 amino acids. The CDR3 nucleotides read TGTGCCAGCAGGGGGCTAGCGGGGGCATACAATGAGCAGTTCTTC. Translated: CASRGLAGAYNEQFF. The full variable domain, its missing parts supplied by reference TRBV2 and TRBJ2-1, is EPEVTQTPSHQVTQMGQEVILRCVPISNHLYFYWYRQILGQKVEFLVSFYNNEISEKSEIFDDQFSVERPDGSNFTLKIRSTKLEDSAMYFCASRGLAGAYNEQFFGPGTRLTVL.

The chain recombines TRBV11-2 with TRBJ2-7; 11 bases agree with TRBD2. The germline CDR1 and CDR2 sequences are SGHAT and FQNNGV. The CDR3 sequence is 15 residues long. J gave up 2 bases and V 5 bases, and 5 bases lay outside the gene matches. The CDR3 coding sequence is TGTGCCAGCAGCCTGGGACTAGCGGCCACCTACGAGCAGTACTTC. Translated: CASSLGLAATYEQYF.

In nucleotides, the CDR3 is TGTGCCAGCTCACTAAGCGGGAGAGCCAAAAACATTCAGTACTTC. Its translation: CASSLSGRAKNIQYF. V gene TRBV18 combines with J gene TRBJ2-4, with 8 bases fitting TRBD2. Looked up from germline, CDR1 is KGHSH and CDR2 is LQKENI. The J segment lost 0 bases and the V segment lost 4 bases, leaving 2 bases of the junction unmatched. This CDR3 is built from 15 residues. The full variable domain, in which reference TRBV18 and TRBJ2-4 provide the parts outside the CDR3, is NAGVMQNPRHLVRRRGQEARLRCSPMKGHSHVYWYRQLPEEGLKFMVYLQKENIIDESGMPKERFSAEFPKEGPSILRIQQVVRGDSAAYFCASSLSGRAKNIQYFGAGTRLSVL.

This chain uses TRBV18 with TRBJ1-5; D call uncertain. The CDR3 has 15 amino acids. V lost 3 bases and J lost 0, with 9 bases in between. Germline CDR1 and CDR2: KGHSH and LQKENI. CDR3 amino acids: CASSPSSYSNQPQHF. For the CDR3, the DNA is TGTGCCAGCTCACCTTCCTCGTATAGCAATCAGCCCCAGCATTTT.

The chain links TRBV5-1 to TRBJ2-7; tentative D call: TRBD1 (5 bases). The V gene lost 3 bases and the J gene lost 3 bases, with 16 bases spanning the gap. CDR1 and CDR2 (germline): SGHRS, YFSETQ. The CDR3 is 15 amino acids. The CDR3 sequence: CASSSRQGENYEQYF. The CDR3 DNA sequence: TGCGCCAGCAGCTCAAGGCAGGGCGAGAACTACGAGCAGTACTTC.

The V and J genes are TRBV7-7 and TRBJ2-2; D gene uncertain. CDR3 length equals 15 residues. Germline V gene lookup returns CDR1 SSHAT and CDR2 FNYEAQ (reference sequence). The V end was cut by 5 bases, the J end by 0 bases, with 10 bases between. The CDR3 DNA is TGTGCCAGCAGCCCAGCACAAACGAACACCGGGGAGCTGTTTTTT. As protein: CASSPAQTNTGELFF. The variable domain in full, with the rest retrieved from reference TRBV7-7 and TRBJ2-2, is GAGVSQSPRYKVTKRGQDVTLRCDPISSHATLYWYQQALGQGPEFLTYFNYEAQPDKSGLPSDRFSAERPEGSISTLTIQRTEQRDSAMYRCASSPAQTNTGELFFGEGSRLTVL.

Notes on this clone: The sample has other DNA sequences that encode this CDR3 too. V is TRBV9 and J is TRBJ2-5; D may be TRBD1 (5 bases). Between the trimmed V and J ends, which lost 0 bases and 5 bases, there was a span of 8 bases. CDR1 and CDR2 (germline): SGDLS, YYNGEE. The CDR3 covers 13 residues. CDR3 protein: CASSVAGAETQYF. As DNA, the CDR3 is TGTGCCAGCAGCGTAGCTGGGGCGGAGACCCAGTACTTC.

The V gene is TRBV14, the J gene TRBJ2-7, with D tentatively TRBD2 (6 bases). The germline gives CDR1 SGHDN, CDR2 FVKESK. The CDR3 is 18 amino acids. Trimming removed 4 bases from V and 3 bases from J, with 25 bases in between. CDR3 residues: CASSPTDVGLGGIYEQYF. The DNA for the CDR3 is TGTGCCAGCAGCCCGACGGACGTTGGGTTGGGGGGAATCTACGAGCAGTACTTC.

The chain has TRBV18 and TRBJ2-6; the D is unclear. The CDR3 sequence is 17 residues long. V lost 0 bases and J lost 0, with 9 bases in between. The germline V gene encodes CDR1 KGHSH and CDR2 LQKENI. CDR3 in DNA: TGTGCCAGCTCACCACCGCTCAGCCCCTCTGGGGCCAACGTCCTGACTTTC. Translation gives CASSPPLSPSGANVLTF.

The rearrangement uses TRBV7-2 and TRBJ2-1, with 10 bases fitting TRBD2. The length of the CDR3 is 15 residues. Germline V gene data show CDR1 as SGHTA and CDR2 as FQGNSA. After removal of 5 bases from V and 7 bases from J, the junction contained 8 bases not matched to a gene. The CDR3 loop reads CASSPIAGGRNEQFF. CDR3 coding DNA: TGTGCCAGCAGCCCGATAGCGGGAGGTCGAAATGAGCAGTTCTTC.

The chain recombines TRBV19 with TRBJ1-5, with a weak D call TRBD1 (6 bases). V was trimmed by 5 bases and J by 3 bases, leaving 11 bases between them. This CDR3 comprises 14 residues. Germline values: CDR1 LNHDA, CDR2 SQIVND (reference sequence). The CDR3 DNA follows: TGTGCCAGTAGTTACGGACAGCCCAATCAGCCCCAGCATTTT. Its protein product is CASSYGQPNQPQHF.

The V and J genes are TRBV28 and TRBJ1-2; D perhaps matches TRBD1 (6 bases). CDR1 is MDHEN, CDR2 SYDVKM, per germline. Trimming pared 3 bases from V and 8 bases from J, leaving 13 bases between. The CDR3 extends over 13 amino acids. The CDR3 DNA reads TGTGCCAGCAGTTTTCAGGGGCACCTGGGCTACACCTTC. Amino acid sequence: CASSFQGHLGYTF.

The chain combines TRBV19 with TRBJ1-5; D is unresolved. The V end lost 5 bases, the J end lost 5 bases, and 10 bases lay between the germline ends. In germline, CDR1 is LNHDA, CDR2 SQIVND (reference sequence). CDR3 length equals 13 residues. The CDR3 DNA reads as TGTGCCAGTAGTCCCCTCGGGGATCAGCCCCAGCATTTT. Its translation is CASSPLGDQPQHF.

This chain uses TRBV7-9 with TRBJ1-1; 8 bases map to TRBD1. Germline trimming cut 5 bases from V and 5 bases from J; bases unmatched to any gene: 4. Germline V gene sequence: CDR1 SEHNR, CDR2 FQNEAQ (reference sequence). This CDR3 has 13 residues. CDR3 in DNA: TGTGCCAGCAGCCGCGGACAGGGTACTGAAGCTTTCTTT. Amino acids: CASSRGQGTEAFF.

A note on this clone: Other DNA sequences of this sample code for an identical CDR3. The chain recombines TRBV9 with TRBJ1-1; D perhaps matches TRBD1 (6 bases). CDR3 length: 14 residues. Germline assignment: CDR1 SGDLS and CDR2 YYNGEE. The V gene lost 2 bases and the J gene lost 0 bases, with 8 bases spanning the gap. The CDR3 here is CASSVDRMNTEAFF. The CDR3 nucleotides read TGTGCCAGCAGCGTGGACAGAATGAACACTGAAGCTTTCTTT.

A note on this clone: The same CDR3 can be traced to other DNA sequences in this sample. The V call is TRBV10-3, the J call TRBJ1-4; no reliable D call. The germline gives CDR1 ENHRY, CDR2 SYGVKD. The CDR3 spans 12 residues. V was clipped by 9 bases and J by 0 bases, with 5 bases between them. This CDR3 reads CAISPTNEKLFF. The CDR3 coding sequence is TGTGCCATTAGCCCAACTAATGAAAAACTGTTTTTT.

This sequence joins TRBV28 and TRBJ2-5, with D uncertain. This CDR3 comprises 16 residues. CDR1 is MDHEN and CDR2 is SYDVKM in the germline V gene. Trimming removed 3 bases from V and 10 bases from J, with 24 bases in between. CDR3 in amino acids: CASSFSQAGPPRDQYF. In DNA, the CDR3 is TGTGCCAGCAGTTTCTCGCAAGCCGGTCCCCCAAGGGACCAGTACTTC.

This sequence joins TRBV15 and TRBJ2-3; D tentatively reads TRBD1 or TRBD2 (6 bases each). V was pared by 5 bases and J by 4 bases, with 10 bases between. This CDR3 is built from 13 residues. Germline lookup yields CDR1 LNHNV and CDR2 YYDKDF (reference sequence). The CDR3 bases are TGTGCCACCAGCTGGAGGGGGTCAGATACGCAGTATTTT. Its protein product is CATSWRGSDTQYF.

V usage is TRBV7-3 and J usage is TRBJ1-1; no reliable D call. Germline loops: CDR1 SGHTA, CDR2 FQGTGA. This CDR3 has 13 amino acids. V was trimmed by 0 bases and J by 5 bases, leaving 7 bases between them. CDR3 coding DNA: TGTGCCAGCAGCTTAACGGCCGGGACTGAAGCTTTCTTT. Translation gives CASSLTAGTEAFF.

The rearrangement links TRBV10-3 to TRBJ2-5; the D gene is possibly TRBD2 (9 bases). Trimming stripped 6 bases from V and 2 bases from J, with 22 bases between. This CDR3 is built from 17 residues. Germline-derived CDR1 and CDR2 are ENHRY and SYGVKD. DNA of the CDR3: TGTGCCATCAGCGACAGGGGTTCAGCGGGGGGACAAGAGACCCAGTACTTC. Translation: CAISDRGSAGGQETQYF.

The sample holds one count of this clone. A read error may produce the germline difference seen at one junction end. The V call is TRBV29-1, the J call TRBJ1-1; 10 bases map to TRBD1. There are 14 residues in the CDR3. The germline gives CDR1 SQVTM, CDR2 ANQGSEA. This chain's CDR3 is CSAGTGAMNAEAFF. CDR3 in DNA: TGCAGCGCTGGGACAGGGGCCATGAACGCTGAAGCTTTCTTT.

This chain uses TRBV14 with TRBJ2-1, with D perhaps TRBD1 (6 bases). V lost 8 bases and J lost 4, with 12 bases in between. The CDR3 is made up of 13 amino acids. The V gene's germline CDR1 is SGHDN and CDR2 FVKESK. The CDR3 spells CASQGYLYNEQFF. The CDR3 DNA reads as TGTGCCAGCCAGGGGTACTTATACAATGAGCAGTTCTTC.

The chain has TRBV2 and TRBJ2-6; D not certain. The germline gives CDR1 SNHLY, CDR2 FYNNEI. The CDR3 extends over 19 amino acids. The ends were cut back, 2 bases at V and 1 base at J, with 18 bases in the middle. The CDR3 sequence: CASSEFWDFTLSGANVLTF. CDR3 nucleotide sequence: TGTGCCAGCAGTGAATTTTGGGATTTTACCCTATCTGGGGCCAACGTCCTGACTTTC. Looking up the rest from reference TRBV2 and TRBJ2-6 gives the full variable domain: EPEVTQTPSHQVTQMGQEVILRCVPISNHLYFYWYRQILGQKVEFLVSFYNNEISEKSEIFDDQFSVERPDGSNFTLKIRSTKLEDSAMYFCASSEFWDFTLSGANVLTFGAGSRLTVL.

This clone was seen only once. The CDR3 is CASSPRNTEAFF. For the CDR3, the DNA is TGTGCCAGCAGTCCACGTAACACTGAAGCTTTCTTT. The chain employs TRBV6-1 and TRBJ1-1, with unresolved D. V was trimmed by 5 bases and J by 2 bases, leaving 6 bases between them. Looked up from germline, CDR1 is MNHNS and CDR2 is SASEGT. There are 12 residues in the CDR3.